The next 8 T cell receptor beta chains were all read from a single sample in a study of blood T cell repertoires in COVID-19. Only in-frame clones appear in the TCRdb table, and some are missing; sequencing was by immunoSEQ multiplex PCR. Among 100,000 to 150,000 clones listed, roughly 87% were seen once. The specimen was peripheral blood. Every receptor here comes from a human donor in a cohort sampled during active COVID-19.

The chain is built from TRBV6-6 and TRBJ2-1, with 11 bases lining up with TRBD2. The CDR3 runs to 18 residues. The trim removed 5 bases at V and 0 bases at J, leaving 9 bases unmatched. Germline assignment: CDR1 MNHNY and CDR2 SVGAGI (reference sequence). In DNA form, the CDR3 reads TGTGCCAGCAGTCCAGTACTAGCGGGGGCGAGCTCCTACAATGAGCAGTTCTTC. This encodes CASSPVLAGASSYNEQFF.

The chain combines TRBV2 with TRBJ2-5; D perhaps matches TRBD2 (7 bases). The CDR3 spans 15 residues. Between the trimmed V and J ends, which lost 3 bases and 5 bases, there was a span of 16 bases. Germline V gene sequence: CDR1 SNHLY, CDR2 FYNNEI. CDR3: CASSEEGGAEETQYF. CDR3 nucleotide sequence: TGTGCCAGCAGTGAGGAAGGGGGGGCGGAGGAGACCCAGTACTTC.

This chain links TRBV27 with TRBJ2-7, with D tentatively TRBD2 (7 bases). V lost 10 bases to trimming and J lost 5 bases, with 15 bases between them. Germline V gene data show CDR1 as MNHEY and CDR2 as SMNVEV (reference sequence). The CDR3 length is 12 residues. For the CDR3, the DNA is TGTGCCACCAGGTGGGGGGGCCACGAGCAGTACTTC. The encoded protein is CATRWGGHEQYF.

The CDR3 reads CASSPSRGRYEQYF. The DNA of the CDR3 is TGTGCCAGCAGCCCCTCCAGGGGTCGGTACGAGCAGTACTTC. The chain uses TRBV6-5 and TRBJ2-7; a weak D match, TRBD1 (6 bases). The CDR3 sequence is 14 residues long. V was pared by 6 bases and J by 4 bases, with 16 bases between. Germline V gene sequence: CDR1 MNHEY, CDR2 SVGAGI.

This clone has only one observation. This chain joins TRBV29-1 and TRBJ2-5, with TRBD1 matching over 8 bases. Germline assignment: CDR1 SQVTM and CDR2 ANQGSEA. There are 12 residues in the CDR3. The J segment lost 5 bases and the V segment lost 6 bases, leaving 5 bases of the junction unmatched. CDR3 DNA: TGCAGCGTCGGACAGGGTTTTGAGACCCAGTACTTC. Protein: CSVGQGFETQYF. Supplemented by reference TRBV29-1 and TRBJ2-5, the full variable domain reads SAVISQKPSRDICQRGTSLTIQCQVDSQVTMMFWYRQQPGQSLTLIATANQGSEATYESGFVIDKFPISRPNLTFSTLTVSNMSPEDSSIYLCSVGQGFETQYFGPGTRLLVL.

V usage is TRBV27 and J usage is TRBJ1-4; TRBD1 might be the D (6 bases). Germline loops: CDR1 MNHEY, CDR2 SMNVEV (reference sequence). Trimming removed 3 bases at V and 0 bases at J, with 14 bases between. The CDR3 is 17 amino acids. Here the CDR3 reads CASSLWGHSSTNEKLFF. The CDR3 DNA is TGTGCCAGCAGTTTGTGGGGACACTCCTCAACTAATGAAAAACTGTTTTTT.

This clone was detected only a few times. V and J are TRBV28 and TRBJ2-7; D may be TRBD2 (6 bases). The CDR3 covers 12 residues. Between the trimmed V and J ends, which lost 6 bases and 1 base, there was a span of 7 bases. CDR1 is MDHEN and CDR2 is SYDVKM in the germline V gene. The chain's CDR3 is CASRTSSYEQYF. CDR3 in DNA: TGTGCCAGCAGGACTAGTTCCTACGAGCAGTACTTC.

The rearrangement uses TRBV14 and TRBJ1-6, with TRBD1 matching over 9 bases. CDR1 SGHDN and CDR2 FVKESK come from the germline V gene. CDR3 length: 14 amino acids. The ends lost 4 bases at V and 14 bases at J; junction bases unmatched: 9. The CDR3 DNA is TGTGCCAGCAGCCTAAACACAGGGGGCTTGGCCCTCCACTTT. Translated, it gives CASSLNTGGLALHF.